A selection of T cell receptor beta chains follows, all from one sample in a study of early T cells in non-severe SARS-CoV-2 infection. Via MiXCR, TCRdb re-called the 5' RACE reads, giving one row per CDR3 protein. The sample carries tens of thousands of distinct CDR3 sequences, over 9.5% recorded once. The sample comprised whole blood. The origin of the receptors is an adult who was a healthcare worker with PCR-confirmed SARS-CoV-2 infection or an uninfected control (not recorded which). Each CDR3 is given with its conserved first and last residue. The D gene is left open where the match is weak. Clone size is stated in some rows and not others, as once, few, many or a class when expanded.

V gene	D gene	clone size	J gene	CDR3 protein	CDR3 DNA
TRBV6-5	-	many	TRBJ2-6	CASSYFRGVGANVLTF	TGTGCCAGCAGTTACTTCAGGGGAGTCGGGGCCAACGTCCTGACTTTC
TRBV18	-	-	TRBJ2-1	CASSPVKVSYNEQFF	TGTGCCAGCTCACCCGTTAAGGTCTCCTACAATGAGCAGTTCTTC
TRBV18	-	-	TRBJ2-1	CVSSPSGVPHNEQFF	TGTGTCAGCTCACCATCCGGGGTGCCGCACAATGAGCAGTTCTTC
TRBV30	-	-	TRBJ2-5	CAWNSGQETQYF	TGTGCCTGGAATTCTGGGCAAGAGACCCAGTACTTC
TRBV30	-	few	TRBJ1-2	CASPDRGLYGYTF	TGTGCCTCCCCGGACAGAGGCCTCTATGGCTACACCTTC
TRBV6-2/TRBV6-3	-	many	TRBJ2-5	CASRDLLQETQYF	TGTGCCAGTCGGGACCTACTCCAAGAGACCCAGTACTTC
TRBV2	TRBD2	many	TRBJ2-4	CASSKPGLAGPAKNIQYF	TGTGCCAGCAGTAAACCGGGACTAGCGGGGCCAGCCAAAAACATTCAGTACTTC
TRBV20-1	TRBD2	many	TRBJ2-7	CSVRTSGPYEQYF	TGCAGTGTAAGGACTAGCGGACCCTACGAGCAGTACTTC
TRBV20-1	TRBD1	many	TRBJ1-2	CSARPGQNYGYTF	TGCAGTGCTAGACCGGGACAGAACTATGGCTACACCTTC
TRBV5-1	-	-	TRBJ2-2	CASSSLQGNTGELFF	TGCGCCAGCAGCTCCCTCCAGGGGAACACCGGGGAGCTGTTTTTT
TRBV4-1	TRBD1	many	TRBJ1-6	CASSQGQGARSYNSPLHF	TGCGCCAGCAGCCAAGGGCAGGGGGCACGATCCTATAATTCACCCCTCCACTTT
TRBV19	TRBD2	many	TRBJ2-2	CASRLTGTSGPGELFF	TGTGCCAGTAGACTAACCGGGACTAGCGGGCCCGGGGAGCTGTTTTTT
TRBV3-1	-	many	TRBJ1-6	CASSPVKGGKGNSPLHF	TGTGCCAGCAGCCCCGTAAAGGGAGGGAAGGGTAATTCACCCCTCCACTTT
TRBV29-1	-	-	TRBJ1-1	CSVAIRYTEAFF	TGCAGCGTGGCGATTAGGTACACTGAAGCTTTCTTT
TRBV10-3	-	-	TRBJ1-4	CAIRATNEKLFF	TGTGCCATCAGAGCTACTAATGAAAAACTGTTTTTT
TRBV12-5	-	few	TRBJ2-3	CASGLVVGSPDTQYF	TGTGCTAGTGGTTTGGTAGTAGGTTCCCCAGATACGCAGTATTTT
TRBV5-1	-	-	TRBJ2-4	CASSLQSGGKNIQYF	TGCGCCAGCAGCTTGCAGTCCGGGGGCAAAAACATTCAGTACTTC